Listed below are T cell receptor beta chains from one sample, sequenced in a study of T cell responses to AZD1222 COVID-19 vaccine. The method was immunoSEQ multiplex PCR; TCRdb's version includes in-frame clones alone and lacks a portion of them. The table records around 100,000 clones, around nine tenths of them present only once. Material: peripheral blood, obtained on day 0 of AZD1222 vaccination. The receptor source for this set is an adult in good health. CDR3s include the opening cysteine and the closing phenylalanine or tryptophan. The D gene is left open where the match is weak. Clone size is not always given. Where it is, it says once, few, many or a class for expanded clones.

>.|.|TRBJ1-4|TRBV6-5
CAGRGSNEKLFF
TGTGCCGGAAGGGGGAGTAATGAAAAACTGTTTTTT
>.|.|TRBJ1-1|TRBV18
CASSPTIGSEAFF
TGTGCCAGCTCGCCGACGATTGGTTCTGAAGCTTTCTTT
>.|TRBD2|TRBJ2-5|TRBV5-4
CASSLAGGPSSQYF
TGTGCCAGCAGCTTGGCGGGGGGGCCGTCGTCCCAGTACTTC
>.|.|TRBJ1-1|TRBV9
CASSVAARGATEAFF
TGTGCCAGCAGCGTAGCTGCCAGGGGAGCGACTGAAGCTTTCTTT
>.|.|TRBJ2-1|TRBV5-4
CASSSEGWVSSYNEQFF
TGTGCCAGCAGCTCGGAGGGGTGGGTAAGCTCCTACAATGAGCAGTTCTTC
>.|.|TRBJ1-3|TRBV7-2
CASSKDGRAILQGNTIYF
TGTGCCAGCAGCAAAGATGGCAGGGCGATACTTCAGGGAAACACCATATATTTT
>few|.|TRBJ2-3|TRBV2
CASKGRTADTQYF
TGTGCCAGCAAAGGCAGAACAGCAGATACGCAGTATTTT
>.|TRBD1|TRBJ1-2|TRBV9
CASSAGQDNYGYTF
TGTGCCAGCAGCGCAGGACAGGATAACTATGGCTACACCTTC
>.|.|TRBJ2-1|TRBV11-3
CASSRRQGAHNEQFF
TGTGCCAGCAGCCGACGTCAAGGGGCGCACAATGAGCAGTTCTTC
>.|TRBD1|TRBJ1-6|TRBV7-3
CASSPTGVNSPLHF
TGTGCCAGCAGCCCCACAGGGGTTAATTCACCCCTCCACTTT
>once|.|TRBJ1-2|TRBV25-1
CASSEYGEGLGYTF
TGTGCCAGCAGTGAATATGGGGAAGGGCTTGGCTACACCTTC
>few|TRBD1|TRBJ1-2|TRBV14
CASSRNSPGQGPNYGYTF
TGTGCCAGCAGCCGTAACTCCCCGGGACAGGGACCTAACTATGGCTACACCTTC
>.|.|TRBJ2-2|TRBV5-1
CASSLRGDDTGELFF
TGCGCCAGCAGCTTGAGGGGGGACGACACCGGGGAGCTGTTTTTT
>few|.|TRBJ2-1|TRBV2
CASSAGTNNEQFF
TGTGCCAGCAGTGCCGGGACCAACAATGAGCAGTTCTTC
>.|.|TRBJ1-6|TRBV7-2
CASSSGGVSYNSPLHF
TGTGCCAGCAGCTCGGGTGGGGTGAGCTATAATTCACCCCTCCACTTT
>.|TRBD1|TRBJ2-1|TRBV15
CATSRDRGGGQGANEQFF
TGTGCCACCAGCAGAGATCGGGGGGGCGGACAGGGGGCTAATGAGCAGTTCTTC
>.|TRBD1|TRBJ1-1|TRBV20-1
CSASRTGAEAFF
TGCAGTGCTAGTAGGACAGGCGCTGAAGCTTTCTTT
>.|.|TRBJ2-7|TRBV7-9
CASSDQVPGLYEQYF
TGTGCCAGCAGCGATCAGGTACCGGGGCTCTACGAGCAGTACTTC
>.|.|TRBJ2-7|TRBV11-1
CASSSRALYEQYF
TGTGCCAGCAGCTCCAGGGCCCTCTACGAGCAGTACTTC
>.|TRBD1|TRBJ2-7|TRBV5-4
CASSLGGRGLTYEQYF
TGTGCCAGCAGCTTGGGGGGCAGGGGGCTGACCTACGAGCAGTACTTC
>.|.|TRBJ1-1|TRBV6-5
CASSYARGPMNTEAFF
TGTGCCAGCAGTTACGCCAGGGGTCCTATGAACACTGAAGCTTTCTTT
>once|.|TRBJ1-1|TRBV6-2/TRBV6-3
CASSPVGSRGVNTEAFF
TGTGCCAGCAGTCCCGTGGGGTCCAGGGGTGTGAACACTGAAGCTTTCTTT
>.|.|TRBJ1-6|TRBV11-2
CASSVSTVSYNSPLHF
TGTGCCAGCAGCGTCAGTACAGTCTCCTATAATTCACCCCTCCACTTT
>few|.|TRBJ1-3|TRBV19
CASSILRYEGSGNTIYF
TGTGCCAGTAGTATACTACGGTACGAGGGCTCTGGAAACACCATATATTTT
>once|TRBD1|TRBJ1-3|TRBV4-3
CASSRVHNQGARGNTIYF
TGCGCCAGCAGCCGCGTCCATAACCAGGGGGCGCGTGGAAACACCATATATTTT
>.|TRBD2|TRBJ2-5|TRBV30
CAWDRRGGFEETQYF
TGTGCCTGGGATCGTCGGGGGGGCTTCGAAGAGACCCAGTACTTC
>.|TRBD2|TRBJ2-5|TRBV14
CASSGLIAGSQETQYF
TGTGCCAGCAGCGGGTTAATAGCGGGGAGCCAAGAGACCCAGTACTTC
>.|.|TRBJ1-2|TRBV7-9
CASSLARTNYGYTF
TGTGCCAGCAGCTTAGCCAGGACTAACTATGGCTACACCTTC
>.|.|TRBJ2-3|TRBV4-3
CASSPLLGGQSDTQYF
TGCGCCAGCAGCCCCCTCCTGGGGGGACAGTCGGATACGCAGTATTTT
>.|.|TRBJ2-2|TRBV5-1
CASSWSPGELFF
TGCGCCAGCAGTTGGTCACCCGGGGAGCTGTTTTTT
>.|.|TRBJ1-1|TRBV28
CAIGGWVTEAFF
TGTGCCATAGGGGGGTGGGTAACTGAAGCTTTCTTT
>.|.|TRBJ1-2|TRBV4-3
CASSQTRGGRDGYTF
TGCGCCAGCAGCCAGACTCGGGGGGGGAGAGATGGCTACACCTTC
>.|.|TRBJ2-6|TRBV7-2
CASSFGISGANVLTF
TGTGCCAGCAGCTTTGGGATATCTGGGGCCAACGTCCTGACTTTC
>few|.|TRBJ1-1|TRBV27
CASSSQTAHFMNTEAFF
TGTGCCAGCAGTTCGCAGACAGCGCACTTTATGAACACTGAAGCTTTCTTT
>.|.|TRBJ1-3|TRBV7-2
CASSFGPTEASGNTIYF
TGTGCCAGCAGCTTTGGCCCGACGGAAGCCTCTGGAAACACCATATATTTT
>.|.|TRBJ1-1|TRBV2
CASSSGLGNTEAFF
TGTGCCAGCAGCTCGGGACTAGGGAACACTGAAGCTTTCTTT
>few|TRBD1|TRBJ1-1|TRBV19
CASSSGTGGETEAFF
TGTGCCAGTAGTAGCGGGACAGGGGGGGAGACTGAAGCTTTCTTT
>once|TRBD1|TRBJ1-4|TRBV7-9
CASSPQGATNEKLFF
TGTGCCAGCAGCCCACAGGGGGCAACTAATGAAAAACTGTTTTTT
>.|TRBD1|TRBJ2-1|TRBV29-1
CSVRRDRGIDEQFF
TGCAGCGTCCGCCGGGACAGGGGGATCGATGAGCAGTTCTTC
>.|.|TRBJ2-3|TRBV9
CASSVEGTATDTQYF
TGTGCCAGCAGCGTAGAAGGTACCGCAACAGATACGCAGTATTTT
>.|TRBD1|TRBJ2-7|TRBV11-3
CASSSGQGNPYEQYF
TGTGCCAGCAGCTCGGGACAGGGGAATCCCTACGAGCAGTACTTC
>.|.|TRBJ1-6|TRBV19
CASSWQGRESPLHF
TGTGCCAGTAGTTGGCAGGGAAGGGAATCACCCCTCCACTTT
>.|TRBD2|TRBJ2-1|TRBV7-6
CASSPRLAAYNEQFF
TGTGCCAGCAGCCCCCGACTAGCCGCCTACAATGAGCAGTTCTTC
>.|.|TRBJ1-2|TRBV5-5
CASSLRVYGYTF
TGTGCCAGCAGCTTAAGGGTCTATGGCTACACCTTC
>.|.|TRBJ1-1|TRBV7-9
CASSLQGRNEAFF
TGTGCCAGCAGCTTACAGGGGCGGAACGAAGCTTTCTTT
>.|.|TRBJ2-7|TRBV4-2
CASSLRQSSYEQYF
TGTGCCAGCAGCCTACGACAGAGCTCCTACGAGCAGTACTTC